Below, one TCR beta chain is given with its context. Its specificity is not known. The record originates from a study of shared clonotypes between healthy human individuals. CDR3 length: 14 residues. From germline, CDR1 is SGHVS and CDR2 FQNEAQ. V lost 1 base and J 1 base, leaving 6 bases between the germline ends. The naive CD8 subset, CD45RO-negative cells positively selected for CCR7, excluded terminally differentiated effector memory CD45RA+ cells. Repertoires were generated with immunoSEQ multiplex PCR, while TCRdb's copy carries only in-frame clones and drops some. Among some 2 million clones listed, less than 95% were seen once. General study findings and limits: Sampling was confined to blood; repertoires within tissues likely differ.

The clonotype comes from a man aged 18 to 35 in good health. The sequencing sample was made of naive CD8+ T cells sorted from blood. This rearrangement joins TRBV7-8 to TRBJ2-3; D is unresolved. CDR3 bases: TGTGCCAGCAGCTTAGAACTCCGCACAGATACGCAGTATTTT. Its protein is CASSLELRTDTQYF.